This section outlines one TCR beta chain sequence together with its context. Its specificity is unknown. Healthy bone marrow donors formed the donor group. This entry is derived from a study of cytomegalovirus exposure and HLA in healthy donors. Study observations and caveats: Cytomegalovirus association was listed for around 180 TCR beta chains.

Germline V CDR1 and CDR2: MDHEN, SYDVKM. This CDR3 is 15 amino acids long. The ends lost 6 bases at V and 2 bases at J; junction bases unmatched: 8. Amplification used 60 Vbeta primers and 13 Jbeta primers. In the original workflow: A later analysis tallied tens of millions of unique TCR beta chains, approximately 10 million of them shared. This table comes from immunoSEQ multiplex PCR, and its TCRdb copy is limited to in-frame clones, with some not included. Clone size and V and J calls were adopted from that table, with D and trimming inferred from the DNA. The table shows over 130,000 clones, with around 81% occurring only once.

The sequence was collected from a man aged 50 to 59 in good health and CMV-seronegative. This chain uses TRBV28 with TRBJ1-1; 8 bases are shared with TRBD1. What was sequenced was PBMCs. The CDR3 here is CASRIRGTGNTEAFF. For the CDR3, the DNA is TGTGCCAGCAGAATCCGGGGGACAGGCAACACTGAAGCTTTCTTT.